Below, 10 T cell receptor beta chains from the same sample are listed, as sequenced in a study of blood T cell repertoires in COVID-19. Method: immunoSEQ multiplex PCR; TCRdb's copy keeps in-frame clones and lacks some. The sample has roughly 68,000 clones, 85% to 90% seen once. The source material was peripheral blood. The receptors originated from a woman at least 80 years old with active COVID-19.

The chain joins TRBV19 to TRBJ2-7; 13 nucleotides agree with TRBD2. J lost 6 bases, V lost 6 bases, and 14 bases had no gene match. The CDR3 spans 17 residues. Per the germline V gene, CDR1 is LNHDA and CDR2 is SQIVND (reference sequence). CDR3 amino acids: CASSLSGTSGTVIEQYF. The CDR3 coding sequence is TGTGCCAGTAGCTTGTCCGGGACTAGCGGGACGGTAATCGAGCAGTACTTC.

This chain links TRBV7-9 with TRBJ2-3; maybe TRBD2 (6 bases). CDR3 length equals 14 residues. Trimming stripped 2 bases from V and 5 bases from J, with 11 bases between. CDR1 is SEHNR, CDR2 FQNEAQ, per germline (reference sequence). As DNA, the CDR3 is TGTGCCAGCAGCTTATCGAGGGGAGGAGATACGCAGTATTTT. Its protein product is CASSLSRGGDTQYF. The complete variable domain, with remaining parts taken from reference TRBV7-9 and TRBJ2-3, reads DTGVSQNPRHKITKRGQNVTFRCDPISEHNRLYWYRQTLGQGPEFLTYFQNEAQLEKSRLLSDRFSAERPKGSFSTLEIQRTEQGDSAMYLCASSLSRGGDTQYFGPGTRLTVL.

This clone was recorded once. The J gene is TRBJ2-7, the V gene TRBV5-1; D perhaps matches TRBD1 (6 bases). Germline CDR1 is SGHRS and CDR2 is YFSETQ. This CDR3 spans 12 amino acids. The ends were cut back, 2 bases at V and 5 bases at J, with 8 bases in the middle. This CDR3 reads CASSFGGHEQYF. CDR3 coding DNA: TGCGCCAGCAGCTTTGGGGGCCACGAGCAGTACTTC.

The chain employs TRBV27 and TRBJ2-3; D uncertain. Germline CDR1 and CDR2: MNHEY and SMNVEV (reference sequence). This CDR3 contains 13 residues. The ends were cut back, 5 bases at V and 5 bases at J, with 11 bases in the middle. CDR3 bases: TGTGCCAGCAGTCCGCGGCCGCAAGATACGCAGTATTTT. Amino acids: CASSPRPQDTQYF.

The V gene is TRBV6-2 or TRBV6-3, the J gene TRBJ1-5; 7 bases match TRBD1. V was pared by 5 bases and J by 6 bases, with 7 bases of the junction left unmatched. CDR3 length: 14 residues. The germline gives CDR1 MNHEY, CDR2 SVGEGT. The CDR3 sequence is CASSRQGSVQPQHF. Here the CDR3 DNA reads TGTGCCAGCAGTAGACAGGGATCCGTTCAGCCCCAGCATTTT.

J is TRBJ2-7 and V is TRBV6-5; 8 bases fit TRBD2. This CDR3 is built from 15 residues. CDR1 MNHEY and CDR2 SVGAGI come from the germline V gene. The trim removed 4 bases at V and 0 bases at J, leaving 5 bases unmatched. The CDR3 nucleotides read TGTGCCAGCAGTTTCACCAGCGGGAGCTCCTACGAGCAGTACTTC. This sequence encodes CASSFTSGSSYEQYF.

As regards this clone: At one boundary the junction diverges from the germline segment, which might be a read error. The chain carries TRBV7-7 and TRBJ2-7; D might be TRBD2 (6 bases). The CDR3 loop spans 13 amino acids. CDR1 and CDR2 (germline): SSHAT, FNYEAQ (reference sequence). CDR3 sequence (DNA): TGTGCTAGCAGCTTAGGGCGGGGCTACGAGCAGTACTTC. Translating gives CASSLGRGYEQYF.

The rearrangement links TRBV6-5 to TRBJ2-7; D perhaps matches TRBD2 (5 bases). This CDR3 contains 14 residues. Looked up from germline, CDR1 is MNHEY and CDR2 is SVGAGI. Trimming shortened V by 7 bases and J by 4 bases, and 17 bases separated the two germline ends. CDR3 sequence: CASKRIEGRYEQYF. Written as DNA, the CDR3 is TGTGCCAGCAAGAGAATTGAAGGGAGATACGAGCAGTACTTC.

CDR3 sequence reads: CASSFGGQPQHF. CDR3 DNA: TGTGCCAGCAGCTTTGGGGGGCAGCCCCAGCATTTT. The chain is built from TRBV7-2 and TRBJ1-5; weak D call: TRBD1 (5 bases). Germline-derived CDR1 and CDR2 are SGHTA and FQGNSA. Trimming stripped 3 bases from V and 7 bases from J, with 7 bases between. This CDR3 is built from 12 residues.

The chain has TRBV7-9 and TRBJ2-1; 10 bases agree with TRBD2. This CDR3 comprises 13 residues. The ends lost 10 bases at V and 6 bases at J; junction bases unmatched: 6. Germline values: CDR1 SEHNR, CDR2 FQNEAQ (reference sequence). The CDR3 DNA reads as TGTGCCATTTCCGGGACTAGCGCCAATGAGCAGTTCTTC. This codes for CAISGTSANEQFF.